These 7 T cell receptor beta chains came from one sample sequenced in a study of shared clonotypes between healthy human individuals. CD45RO-negative CD8 cells positively selected for CCR7 made up the naive population, which excluded terminally differentiated effector memory CD45RA+ cells. The protocol was immunoSEQ multiplex PCR, while the TCRdb copy is restricted to in-frame clones and leaves out a portion. The repertoire holds about 2,100,000 clones, with approximately 94% as singletons. The specimen was naive CD8+ T cells from PBMCs. These receptors all stem from a young man in good health. Some clones in this sample may be carry-over from other donors' samples.

This clone occurred once. The V and J genes are TRBV6-1 and TRBJ2-5, with TRBD1 as a possible D gene (6 bases). Germline V gene lookup returns CDR1 MNHNS and CDR2 SASEGT. Trimming removed 4 bases from V and 5 bases from J, with 20 bases in between. The CDR3 has 16 amino acids. This CDR3 reads CASSGLDRRRPETQYF. Here the CDR3 DNA reads TGTGCCAGCAGTGGGTTAGACAGGAGACGACCGGAGACCCAGTACTTC.

The rearrangement joins TRBV19 to TRBJ2-7; D is possibly TRBD2 (5 bases). The length of the CDR3 is 15 residues. CDR1 LNHDA and CDR2 SQIVND come from the germline V gene (reference sequence). The ends were cut back, 0 bases at V and 7 bases at J, with 16 bases in the middle. CDR3 sequence: CASSIDGGLGGEQYF. CDR3 sequence (DNA): TGTGCCAGTAGTATAGACGGAGGACTGGGCGGGGAGCAGTACTTC.

The chain couples TRBV6-6 to TRBJ2-1; D is tentatively TRBD1 or TRBD2 (5 bases each). Germline lookup yields CDR1 MNHNY and CDR2 SVGAGI (reference sequence). V was clipped by 6 bases and J by 4 bases, with 16 bases between them. There are 15 residues in the CDR3. For the CDR3, the DNA is TGTGCCAGCAGCCCCAGGGCTAGCCCATACAATGAGCAGTTCTTC. Translating it yields CASSPRASPYNEQFF.

The chain links TRBV10-3 to TRBJ2-1, with 8 bases that match TRBD2. Germline CDR1 and CDR2: ENHRY and SYGVKD. Trimming at V came to 3 bases and at J to 0 bases, leaving 7 bases not matched to a gene. This CDR3 is built from 17 residues. In DNA form, the CDR3 reads TGTGCCATCAGTGACCCAGCTAGCGGGCACTCCTACAATGAGCAGTTCTTC. It specifies CAISDPASGHSYNEQFF.

The chain uses TRBV30 and TRBJ2-1; 12 nucleotides align to TRBD2. Germline V CDR1 and CDR2: GTSNPN, SVGIG (reference sequence). V was pared by 2 bases and J by 4 bases, with 6 bases of the junction left unmatched. The CDR3 is 16 amino acids. CDR3 protein: CAWSSGLAGGYNEQFF. The DNA of the CDR3 is TGTGCCTGGAGTTCGGGGCTAGCGGGAGGGTACAATGAGCAGTTCTTC.

J is TRBJ1-2 and V is TRBV27, with 8 bases identical to TRBD1. V lost 6 bases, J lost 4 bases, and 10 bases stayed unmatched. This CDR3 spans 15 amino acids. The germline V gene has CDR1 MNHEY and CDR2 SMNVEV (reference sequence). The chain's CDR3 is CASREHRGAGYGYTF. As DNA, the CDR3 is TGTGCCAGCAGAGAGCACAGGGGGGCTGGCTATGGCTACACCTTC.

This chain uses TRBV7-9 with TRBJ1-2; D gene unclear. The V gene's germline CDR1 is SEHNR and CDR2 FQNEAQ (reference sequence). The CDR3 is 14 residues long. Trimming shortened V by 1 base and J by 5 bases, and 11 bases separated the two germline ends. The CDR3 sequence is CASSLEWGYYGYTF. The CDR3 nucleotides are TGTGCCAGCAGCTTAGAATGGGGATATTATGGCTACACCTTC.